The next 22 T cell receptor beta chains were all read from a single sample in a study of shared clonotypes between healthy human individuals. Clones were read by immunoSEQ multiplex PCR, and TCRdb kept only the in-frame ones, dropping some. The repertoire has approximately 2.5 million clones, roughly 93% of them found once; the top ten carry approximately 0.35%. Material: naive CD4+ T cells from PBMCs. Specified subset: CD45RA+ positively selected. These receptors were collected from a young man in good health. Some clones in this sample may be carry-over from other donors' samples.

The rearrangement uses TRBV7-9 and TRBJ2-7; D might be TRBD1 or TRBD2, each matching 5 bases. The CDR3 has 15 amino acids. Germline V gene lookup returns CDR1 SEHNR and CDR2 FQNEAQ (reference sequence). Trimming cost V 4 bases and J 3 bases, with 16 bases left between them. CDR3 in DNA: TGTGCCAGCAGCTCAAAGTCGTGGGACCTCTACGAGCAGTACTTC. This encodes CASSSKSWDLYEQYF.

This clone was detected once. V is TRBV7-2 and J is TRBJ2-7; D ambiguous. CDR1 and CDR2 from the germline V gene are SGHTA and FQGNSA. This CDR3 comprises 13 residues. V lost 8 bases to trimming and J lost 7 bases, with 18 bases between them. As DNA, the CDR3 is TGTGCCAGCGAGGAGTGGTCCGGCGGAGAGCAGTACTTC. It encodes CASEEWSGGEQYF.

The chain carries TRBV5-1 and TRBJ2-5, with TRBD1 matching over 10 bases. The DNA matches TRBJ2-7 better at its end, which makes the J call doubtful. The germline gives CDR1 SGHRS, CDR2 YFSETQ. The length of the CDR3 is 15 residues. The CDR3 is CASSLRQGANDEQYF. The CDR3, as DNA: TGCGCCAGCAGCCTCAGACAGGGGGCGAACGACGAGCAGTACTTC.

V gene TRBV7-8 combines with J gene TRBJ1-3, with unresolved D. The germline gives CDR1 SGHVS, CDR2 FQNEAQ. This CDR3 contains 16 residues. The ends were cut back, 2 bases at V and 7 bases at J, with 18 bases in the middle. The CDR3 region has the DNA TGTGCCAGCAGCTTACTCAATCGGGAGGCGGACAACACCATATATTTT. Translated, it gives CASSLLNREADNTIYF.

V and J are TRBV27 and TRBJ1-3, with TRBD1 as a possible D gene (6 bases). The germline V and J ends were trimmed by 3 bases and 2 bases, with 11 bases remaining between them. This CDR3 has 15 residues. Per the germline V gene, CDR1 is MNHEY and CDR2 is SMNVEV (reference sequence). The CDR3 bases are TGTGCCAGCAGTTTCCGGGGGGGCGCTGGAAACACCATATATTTT. As protein: CASSFRGGAGNTIYF.

This chain connects TRBV9 to TRBJ2-7, with D possibly being TRBD1 (5 bases). The V and J ends lost 3 bases and 2 bases respectively, with 15 bases between them. This CDR3 contains 15 residues. Germline V CDR1 and CDR2: SGDLS, YYNGEE. CDR3 sequence: CASSGSPTGTYEQYF. The CDR3 DNA follows: TGTGCCAGCAGCGGCTCCCCTACAGGAACCTACGAGCAGTACTTC. Full variable domain (rest looked up from reference TRBV9 and TRBJ2-7): DSGVTQTPKHLITATGQRVTLRCSPRSGDLSVYWYQQSLDQGLQFLIQYYNGEERAKGNILERFSAQQFPDLHSELNLSSLELGDSALYFCASSGSPTGTYEQYFGPGTRLTVT.

The chain employs TRBV6-1 and TRBJ2-7, with D uncertain. The J call is uncertain, as TRBJ2-1 better fits the DNA end. Germline values: CDR1 MNHNS, CDR2 SASEGT. The CDR3 covers 15 residues. The CDR3: CASSQRSHGYNEQFF. DNA of the CDR3: TGTGCCAGCAGCCAGAGGAGTCACGGCTACAATGAGCAGTTCTTC.

This clone was observed once. The chain is built from TRBV28 and TRBJ2-7, with TRBD1 matching 8 bases. The CDR3 runs 13 residues. V was pared by 6 bases and J by 6 bases, with 7 bases of the junction left unmatched. Germline CDR1 reads MDHEN; CDR2 reads SYDVKM. CDR3 in amino acids: CASRTLTGGEQYF. The CDR3 DNA reads TGTGCCAGCAGGACCTTAACAGGGGGCGAGCAGTACTTC.

This chain links TRBV6-6 with TRBJ2-7; D not resolved. The germline CDR1 and CDR2 sequences are MNHNY and SVGAGI (reference sequence). The length of the CDR3 is 15 residues. The ends were cut back, 8 bases at V and 0 bases at J, with 17 bases in the middle. CDR3 sequence: CASAGGIRISYEQYF. CDR3 sequence (DNA): TGTGCCAGCGCCGGCGGCATTCGGATCTCCTACGAGCAGTACTTC.

V and J are TRBV28 and TRBJ1-2; no clear D gene. Germline V gene data show CDR1 as MDHEN and CDR2 as SYDVKM. The CDR3 covers 13 residues. Trimming took off 6 bases at V and 1 base at J, with 9 bases between the two ends. DNA of the CDR3: TGTGCCAGCAGGCCCCCAGATAACTATGGCTACACCTTC. Its translation: CASRPPDNYGYTF.

The chain recombines TRBV28 with TRBJ1-5; 10 bases line up with TRBD1. Germline V gives CDR1 MDHEN, CDR2 SYDVKM. This CDR3 spans 16 amino acids. With 3 bases clipped from V and 5 bases from J, the junction kept 7 bases outside the gene matches. CDR3 sequence: CASSFGQGVYDQPQHF. The CDR3 DNA follows: TGTGCCAGCAGTTTCGGACAGGGGGTTTACGATCAGCCCCAGCATTTT.

The rearrangement links TRBV5-3 to TRBJ2-7; D remains ambiguous. TRBV5-3 is given ORF status, its function remaining uncertain. This CDR3 comprises 13 residues. V was pared by 0 bases and J by 3 bases, with 7 bases between. CDR3 nucleotide sequence: TGTGCCAGAAGCTTGGTTCCTCTCTACGAGCAGTACTTC. Its translation is CARSLVPLYEQYF.

About this clone: Other nucleotide sequences in the sample specify the same CDR3. V usage is TRBV18 and J usage is TRBJ2-3; D remains ambiguous. The CDR3 runs 12 residues. Trimming shortened V by 3 bases and J by 6 bases, and 7 bases separated the two germline ends. The V gene's germline CDR1 is KGHSH and CDR2 LQKENI. CDR3 residues: CASSPKADTQYF. The CDR3 coding sequence is TGTGCCAGCTCACCCAAGGCGGATACGCAGTATTTT.

The chain combines TRBV25-1 with TRBJ1-3; tentative D call: TRBD1 (6 bases). V lost 5 bases and J lost 4, with 18 bases in between. The CDR3 extends over 16 amino acids. CDR1 and CDR2 (germline): MGHDK, SYGVNS. The CDR3 DNA reads as TGTGCCAGCAGTCGCCCCTCGGGGGCTTACGGAAACACCATATATTTT. It encodes CASSRPSGAYGNTIYF. The full variable domain, with the rest looked up from reference TRBV25-1 and TRBJ1-3, is EADIYQTPRYLVIGTGKKITLECSQTMGHDKMYWYQQDPGMELHLIHYSYGVNSTEKGDLSSESTVSRIRTEHFPLTLESARPSHTSQYLCASSRPSGAYGNTIYFGEGSWLTVV.

The rearrangement uses TRBV2 and TRBJ2-1, with 7 bases that match TRBD1. The V gene end was trimmed by 6 bases and the J gene end by 15 bases; junction bases not matched to a gene: 14. This CDR3 has 13 amino acids. Germline loops: CDR1 SNHLY, CDR2 FYNNEI. The CDR3 sequence: CASSPRARQGPFF. The CDR3 nucleotides are TGTGCCAGCAGCCCACGCGCTAGACAGGGTCCGTTCTTC.

The chain combines TRBV4-3 with TRBJ2-7, with 11 bases lining up with TRBD2. V shed 1 base and J 8 bases; nucleotides not matched to a gene: 10. Germline V CDR1 and CDR2: LGHNA, YSLEER. The CDR3 is 16 amino acids. The CDR3, as DNA: TGCGCCAGCAGCCAAGCCCCGACTAGCGGGACCGGTCAGCAGTACTTC. Amino acid sequence: CASSQAPTSGTGQQYF.

The chain is built from TRBV9 and TRBJ1-2; maybe TRBD1 (6 bases). The CDR3 runs 14 residues. Germline V gene sequence: CDR1 SGDLS, CDR2 YYNGEE. V lost 4 bases and J 5 bases, leaving 15 bases between the germline ends. The CDR3 reads CASSPIGGSYGYTF. In DNA, the CDR3 is TGTGCCAGCAGCCCCATCGGGGGCTCGTATGGCTACACCTTC.

This chain joins TRBV19 and TRBJ2-1; TRBD2 aligns across 7 bases. Germline loops: CDR1 LNHDA, CDR2 SQIVND (reference sequence). The J segment lost 6 bases and the V segment lost 7 bases, leaving 12 bases of the junction unmatched. CDR3 length equals 15 residues. This CDR3 is CASTHGLAEGNEQFF. The CDR3 DNA follows: TGTGCCAGTACCCATGGCCTAGCGGAAGGCAATGAGCAGTTCTTC.

CDR3 sequence reads: CASSAGGNSNQPQHF. CDR3 bases: TGTGCCAGCAGCGCCGGCGGAAATAGCAATCAGCCCCAGCATTTT. The rearrangement joins TRBV9 to TRBJ1-5; D is ambiguous. Germline CDR1 is SGDLS and CDR2 is YYNGEE. V was shortened by 3 bases and J by 0 bases, with 10 bases between the two germline ends. This CDR3 contains 15 residues.

The J gene is TRBJ1-4, the V gene TRBV5-1; the D is unclear. V was shortened by 2 bases and J by 8 bases, with 10 bases between the two germline ends. Germline V gene sequence: CDR1 SGHRS, CDR2 YFSETQ. The CDR3 is 13 amino acids. Written as DNA, the CDR3 is TGCGCCAGCAGCTTCCTCGATCGGGAAAAACTGTTTTTT. Residues: CASSFLDREKLFF.

V gene TRBV18 combines with J gene TRBJ2-7; 9 bases agree with TRBD1. Germline CDR1 and CDR2: KGHSH and LQKENI. Trimming at V came to 3 bases and at J to 5 bases, leaving 11 bases not matched to a gene. This CDR3 has 16 residues. The CDR3: CASSPLPRTGENEQYF. The CDR3 DNA sequence: TGTGCCAGCTCACCGCTGCCGAGGACAGGGGAAAACGAGCAGTACTTC.

V gene TRBV10-3 combines with J gene TRBJ1-5, with D perhaps TRBD1 (5 bases). Trimming took 7 bases from V and 4 from J, leaving 14 bases between them. Germline values: CDR1 ENHRY, CDR2 SYGVKD. This CDR3 contains 14 residues. CDR3 residues: CAINPGPGNQPQHF. The CDR3 nucleotides are TGTGCCATCAATCCGGGGCCGGGGAATCAGCCCCAGCATTTT.